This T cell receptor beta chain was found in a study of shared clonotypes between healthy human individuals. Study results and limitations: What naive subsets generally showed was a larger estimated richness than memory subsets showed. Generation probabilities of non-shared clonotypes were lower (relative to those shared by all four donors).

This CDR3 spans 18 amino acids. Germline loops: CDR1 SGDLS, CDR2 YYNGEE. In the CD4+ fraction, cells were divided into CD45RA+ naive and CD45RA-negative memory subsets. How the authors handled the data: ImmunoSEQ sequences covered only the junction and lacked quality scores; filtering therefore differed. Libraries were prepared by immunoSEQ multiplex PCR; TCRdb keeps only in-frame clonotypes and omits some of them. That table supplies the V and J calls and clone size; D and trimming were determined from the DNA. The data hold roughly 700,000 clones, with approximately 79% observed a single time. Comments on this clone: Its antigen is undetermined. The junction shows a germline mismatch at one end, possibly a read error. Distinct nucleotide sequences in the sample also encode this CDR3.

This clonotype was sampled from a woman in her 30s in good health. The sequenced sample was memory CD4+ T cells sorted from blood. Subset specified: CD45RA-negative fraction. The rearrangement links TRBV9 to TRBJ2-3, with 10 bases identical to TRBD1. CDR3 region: CASSRGTGVDGSADTQYF. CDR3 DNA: TGTGCCAGCAGCAGAGGGACAGGGGTCGACGGGAGTGCAGATACACAGTATTTT. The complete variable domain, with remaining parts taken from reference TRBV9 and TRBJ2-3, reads DSGVTQTPKHLITATGQRVTLRCSPRSGDLSVYWYQQSLDQGLQFLIQYYNGEERAKGNILERFSAQQFPDLHSELNLSSLELGDSALYFCASSRGTGVDGSADTQYFGPGTRLTVL.